What follows are 30 T cell receptor beta chains derived from one specimen sequenced in a study of blood T cell repertoires in COVID-19. Some clones are missing from TCRdb's copy, which holds only in-frame ones; the method was immunoSEQ multiplex PCR. Of 150,000 to 200,000 clones listed, 80% to 95% are singletons. Sequencing used peripheral blood. All receptors come from a man aged 50-59 years with acute or convalescent COVID-19.

The rearrangement joins TRBV28 to TRBJ2-1, with D maybe TRBD2 (5 bases). Germline V gene sequence: CDR1 MDHEN, CDR2 SYDVKM. V was pared by 2 bases and J by 0 bases, with 23 bases between. The CDR3 totals 20 residues. The CDR3 region is CASSLGLGYRRRSSYNEQFF. DNA of the CDR3: TGTGCCAGCAGTTTAGGTTTAGGGTACAGACGGAGGAGCTCCTACAATGAGCAGTTCTTC. Full variable domain (remainder filled in from reference TRBV28 and TRBJ2-1): DVKVTQSSRYLVKRTGEKVFLECVQDMDHENMFWYRQDPGLGLRLIYFSYDVKMKEKGDIPEGYSVSREKKERFSLILESASTNQTSMYLCASSLGLGYRRRSSYNEQFFGPGTRLTVL.

This clone was seen more than once but under ten times. This chain connects TRBV29-1 to TRBJ2-1; 7 nucleotides align to TRBD2. Trimming took 2 bases from V and 7 from J; bases not matched to a gene: 11. This CDR3 comprises 15 residues. Germline-derived CDR1 and CDR2 are SQVTM and ANQGSEA. CDR3 DNA: TGCAGCGTTGAAACGGGTCTAGCGGACCCGAATGAGCAGTTCTTC. This sequence encodes CSVETGLADPNEQFF.

This clone was counted a single time. The V call is TRBV27, the J call TRBJ2-2; D gene ambiguous. Trimming took 7 bases from V and 2 from J, leaving 11 bases between them. CDR3 length equals 14 residues. Germline CDR1 MNHEY, CDR2 SMNVEV (reference sequence). This CDR3 is CASTLVYNTGELFF. CDR3 sequence (DNA): TGTGCCAGCACTCTAGTCTATAACACCGGGGAGCTGTTTTTT.

This chain uses TRBV27 with TRBJ1-6, with a weak D call TRBD1 (5 bases). The CDR3 consists of 13 residues. The ends were cut back, 4 bases at V and 10 bases at J, with 11 bases in the middle. The germline gives CDR1 MNHEY, CDR2 SMNVEV (reference sequence). CDR3 loop: CASSSGSGSPLHF. The CDR3 bases are TGTGCCAGCAGTTCAGGGAGCGGGTCACCCCTCCACTTT.

The chain carries TRBV4-1 and TRBJ2-2; D is perhaps TRBD2 (5 bases). V was cut by 2 bases and J by 2 bases, with 18 bases left in between. The CDR3 consists of 18 residues. The V gene's germline CDR1 is MGHRA and CDR2 YSYEKL. DNA for the CDR3: TGCGCCAGCAGCCAACCTAGGACTCGAAGACCCAACACCGGGGAGCTGTTTTTT. Amino acid sequence: CASSQPRTRRPNTGELFF.

V and J are TRBV2 and TRBJ1-3, with D possibly being TRBD1 (5 bases). This CDR3 contains 15 residues. V was shortened by 4 bases and J by 0 bases, with 10 bases between the two germline ends. Germline V gives CDR1 SNHLY, CDR2 FYNNEI. The CDR3 here is CASSGGGASGNTIYF. The DNA for the CDR3 is TGTGCCAGCAGTGGTGGCGGGGCCTCTGGAAACACCATATATTTT. Complete variable domain (other parts from reference TRBV2 and TRBJ1-3): EPEVTQTPSHQVTQMGQEVILRCVPISNHLYFYWYRQILGQKVEFLVSFYNNEISEKSEIFDDQFSVERPDGSNFTLKIRSTKLEDSAMYFCASSGGGASGNTIYFGEGSWLTVV.

The chain links TRBV29-1 to TRBJ2-7, with D tentatively TRBD1 (5 bases). The germline gives CDR1 SQVTM, CDR2 ANQGSEA. The CDR3 extends over 16 amino acids. Trimming removed 2 bases from V and 3 bases from J, with 20 bases in between. The CDR3 sequence: CSVEPGRCNPFYEQYV. CDR3 DNA sequence: TGCAGCGTTGAACCAGGGCGCTGCAACCCTTTCTACGAGCAGTACGTC.

The V gene is TRBV7-3, the J gene TRBJ2-3; perhaps TRBD2 as D (5 bases). The CDR3 spans 15 residues. Germline loops: CDR1 SGHTA, CDR2 FQGTGA. With 2 bases removed from V and 0 bases from J, the gap between germline ends came to 9 bases. The CDR3 protein is CASSLDRGSTDTQYF. The CDR3 bases are TGTGCCAGCAGCTTAGATCGGGGTAGCACAGATACGCAGTATTTT.

V and J are TRBV2 and TRBJ2-7; a weak D match, TRBD1 (5 bases). Germline loops: CDR1 SNHLY, CDR2 FYNNEI. The CDR3 has 15 amino acids. V was trimmed by 6 bases and J by 0 bases, leaving 15 bases between them. CDR3 DNA sequence: TGTGCCAGCAGGCCCGGACAACGAGGCTCCTACGAGCAGTACTTC. Amino acids: CASRPGQRGSYEQYF.

The CDR3: CASSPYGITLNYGYTF. Written as DNA, the CDR3 is TGTGCCAGCAGTCCCTACGGGATCACCCTTAACTATGGCTACACCTTC. The V call is TRBV2, the J call TRBJ1-2; D is undetermined. The V end was cut by 5 bases, the J end by 1 base, with 17 bases between. The CDR3 is 16 residues long. Germline V lookup: CDR1 SNHLY, CDR2 FYNNEI.

The chain links TRBV27 to TRBJ2-6, with TRBD2 as a possible D gene (6 bases). Per germline, CDR1 MNHEY and CDR2 SMNVEV (reference sequence). V gave up 7 bases and J gave up 0 bases, with 10 bases separating them. The CDR3 has 15 amino acids. The CDR3 region is CASTHGSSGANVLTF. In nucleotides, the CDR3 is TGTGCCAGCACCCACGGGAGCTCTGGGGCCAACGTCCTGACTTTC.

The chain recombines TRBV28 with TRBJ2-7; 10 nucleotides line up with TRBD2. Trimming removed 3 bases from V and 7 bases from J; junction bases left unmatched: 6. The germline V gene has CDR1 MDHEN and CDR2 SYDVKM. The CDR3 length is 14 residues. CDR3 coding DNA: TGTGCCAGCAGTTTTGCTAGCGGGAGCGGTGAGCAGTACTTC. Translation gives CASSFASGSGEQYF.

Here the CDR3 reads CATSRDTGADEKLFF. In DNA, the CDR3 is TGTGCCACCAGCAGAGATACAGGGGCGGATGAAAAACTGTTTTTT. V is TRBV15 and J is TRBJ1-4; 7 nucleotides agree with TRBD1. The ends lost 0 bases at V and 6 bases at J; junction bases unmatched: 4. The germline CDR1 and CDR2 sequences are LNHNV and YYDKDF (reference sequence). This CDR3 spans 15 amino acids. The whole variable domain, remainder taken from reference TRBV15 and TRBJ1-4, is DAMVIQNPRYQVTQFGKPVTLSCSQTLNHNVMYWYQQKSSQAPKLLFHYYDKDFNNEADTPDNFQSRRPNTSFCFLDIRSPGLGDTAMYLCATSRDTGADEKLFFGSGTQLSVL.

The gene calls are TRBV10-3 and TRBJ1-1; D remains unclear. The V gene lost 9 bases and the J gene lost 1 base, with 12 bases spanning the gap. The CDR3 runs to 13 residues. Looked up from germline, CDR1 is ENHRY and CDR2 is SYGVKD. The CDR3 coding sequence is TGTGCCATTAAAATAGGAGGGAACACTGAAGCTTTCTTT. It encodes CAIKIGGNTEAFF.

The gene calls are TRBV9 and TRBJ2-7; TRBD1 might be the D (5 bases). Germline CDR1 and CDR2: SGDLS and YYNGEE. The CDR3 length is 16 residues. V gave up 0 bases and J gave up 0 bases, with 13 bases separating them. The CDR3: CASSVVSWGSSYEQYV. Here the CDR3 DNA reads TGTGCCAGCAGCGTAGTGAGTTGGGGCTCCTCCTACGAGCAGTACGTC.

The chain uses TRBV5-4 and TRBJ2-2; 9 positions agree with TRBD1. The CDR3 covers 14 residues. After removal of 4 bases from V and 7 bases from J, the junction contained 5 bases not matched to a gene. Germline V gene lookup returns CDR1 SGHNT and CDR2 YYREEE (reference sequence). The CDR3 DNA sequence: TGTGCCAGCAGCATGGGACAGGGAATCGGGGAGCTGTTTTTT. It encodes CASSMGQGIGELFF.

The chain links TRBV5-5 to TRBJ1-1; 7 bases align to TRBD1. Unmatched junction bases numbered 15, after V lost 4 bases and J lost 3 bases. The CDR3 has 17 residues. Per germline, CDR1 SGHKS and CDR2 YYEKEE (reference sequence). The CDR3 DNA is TGTGCCAGCAGCCCAAGACAGGGATGGCAGTGGGACACTGAAGCTTTCTTT. It translates to CASSPRQGWQWDTEAFF.

The rearrangement uses TRBV5-1 and TRBJ2-7; perhaps TRBD1 as D (5 bases). From germline, CDR1 is SGHRS and CDR2 YFSETQ. V was shortened by 3 bases and J by 0 bases, with 10 bases between the two germline ends. CDR3 size: 14 residues. The CDR3 spells CASSSSGFSYEQYF. CDR3 DNA sequence: TGCGCCAGCAGCTCCTCAGGGTTCTCCTACGAGCAGTACTTC.

This clone showed up just a few times. This chain connects TRBV11-2 to TRBJ2-7, with 10 bases aligning to TRBD2. Germline V gene data show CDR1 as SGHAT and CDR2 as FQNNGV. The V segment lost 4 bases and the J segment 3 bases; nucleotides outside the gene matches: 6. CDR3 length: 15 residues. CDR3 coding DNA: TGTGCCAGCAGCTCTGTAGCGGGAGGCGTCTACGAGCAGTACTTC. Protein: CASSSVAGGVYEQYF.

The rearrangement links TRBV29-1 to TRBJ2-3, with 7 bases matching TRBD2. The V and J ends lost 6 bases and 2 bases, in that order; junction bases with no gene match: 8. CDR1 and CDR2 (germline): SQVTM, ANQGSEA. CDR3 size: 14 residues. The CDR3 nucleotides are TGCAGCGTCTCGGGAGGTTCCACCACAGATACGCAGTATTTT. Translated: CSVSGGSTTDTQYF.

This clone was counted between two and nine times. V gene TRBV7-9 combines with J gene TRBJ2-1, with D possibly being TRBD2 (6 bases). The V end lost 4 bases, the J end lost 8 bases, and 12 bases lay between the germline ends. The CDR3 loop spans 13 amino acids. Germline V gene data show CDR1 as SEHNR and CDR2 as FQNEAQ (reference sequence). CDR3 region: CASSSRRGDEQFF. The CDR3 DNA sequence: TGTGCCAGCAGCTCAAGGAGGGGCGATGAGCAGTTCTTC.

V and J are TRBV3-1 (or the pseudogene TRBV3-2) and TRBJ1-2, with D maybe TRBD1 (6 bases). CDR1 LGHDT and CDR2 YNNKEL come from the germline V gene (reference sequence). This CDR3 is built from 13 residues. Between the trimmed V and J ends, which lost 4 bases and 9 bases, there was a span of 15 bases. The CDR3 nucleotides read TGTGCCAGCAGCCGACGTGGGGGCGCGAGCTACACCTTC. As protein: CASSRRGGASYTF.

Here the CDR3 DNA reads TGTGCCAGCAGCCCCACTAGCGGATTCTACGAGCAGTACTTC. It is translated as CASSPTSGFYEQYF. The chain links TRBV7-9 to TRBJ2-7; 8 bases match TRBD2. V gave up 5 bases and J gave up 3 bases; unmatched junction bases: 6. The CDR3 is made up of 14 amino acids. CDR1 SEHNR and CDR2 FQNEAQ come from the germline V gene (reference sequence).

This rearrangement joins TRBV3-1 (or the pseudogene TRBV3-2) to TRBJ1-4; 8 bases align to TRBD1. With 10 bases clipped from V and 5 bases from J, the junction kept 3 bases outside the gene matches. From germline, CDR1 is LGHDT and CDR2 YNNKEL (reference sequence). This CDR3 has 12 amino acids. The CDR3 is CATRTGNEKLFF. The CDR3 DNA reads TGTGCCACCCGGACAGGGAATGAAAAACTGTTTTTT.

The J gene is TRBJ2-1, the V gene TRBV3-1 (or the pseudogene TRBV3-2), with TRBD2 identical over 10 bases. V trimming: 5 bases; J trimming: 8 bases; junction bases outside the gene matches: 12. CDR1 is LGHDT and CDR2 is YNNKEL in the germline V gene (reference sequence). The CDR3 is 16 residues long. The CDR3 is CASSSRLAGTRDEQFF. The CDR3, as DNA: TGTGCCAGCAGCTCACGACTAGCGGGCACGAGAGATGAGCAGTTCTTC.

V gene TRBV28 combines with J gene TRBJ1-5, with D possibly matching TRBD1 (5 bases). This CDR3 has 19 amino acids. V lost 4 bases to trimming and J lost 0 bases, with 22 bases between them. Germline loops: CDR1 MDHEN, CDR2 SYDVKM. CDR3 residues: CASSSRQTRGIYSNQPQHF. As DNA, the CDR3 is TGTGCCAGCAGTTCAAGACAGACCCGGGGGATATATAGCAATCAGCCCCAGCATTTT. Drawing the rest from reference TRBV28 and TRBJ1-5, the complete variable domain is DVKVTQSSRYLVKRTGEKVFLECVQDMDHENMFWYRQDPGLGLRLIYFSYDVKMKEKGDIPEGYSVSREKKERFSLILESASTNQTSMYLCASSSRQTRGIYSNQPQHFGDGTRLSIL.

This rearrangement joins TRBV20-1 to TRBJ2-3, with 15 bases fitting TRBD2. This CDR3 region has 17 residues. CDR1 and CDR2 (germline): DFQATT, SNEGSKA (reference sequence). V was clipped by 3 bases and J by 4 bases; unmatched bases: 8. The CDR3 spells CSASGLAGGLRADTQYF. CDR3 DNA sequence: TGCAGTGCTAGTGGACTAGCGGGGGGGCTCCGAGCAGATACGCAGTATTTT.

The chain employs TRBV7-9 and TRBJ1-3; 8 positions match TRBD1. Germline V gene lookup returns CDR1 SEHNR and CDR2 FQNEAQ (reference sequence). V shed 6 bases, J shed 3 bases, and the junction held 10 bases outside the gene matches. The CDR3 contains 16 residues. The chain's CDR3 is CASRPTGTGVGNTIYF. The CDR3 bases are TGTGCCAGCAGACCTACCGGGACAGGAGTTGGAAACACCATATATTTT. The variable domain in full, completed from reference TRBV7-9 and TRBJ1-3, reads DTGVSQNPRHKITKRGQNVTFRCDPISEHNRLYWYRQTLGQGPEFLTYFQNEAQLEKSRLLSDRFSAERPKGSFSTLEIQRTEQGDSAMYLCASRPTGTGVGNTIYFGEGSWLTVV.

V usage is TRBV27 and J usage is TRBJ2-7; a weak D match, TRBD1 (5 bases). Trimming took 6 bases from V and 0 from J, leaving 21 bases between them. The CDR3 runs 17 residues. Germline values: CDR1 MNHEY, CDR2 SMNVEV (reference sequence). The CDR3 reads CASSGVWGSRLSYEQYF. For the CDR3, the DNA is TGTGCCAGCAGCGGAGTCTGGGGCAGCCGACTCTCCTACGAGCAGTACTTC.

This sequence joins TRBV12-5 and TRBJ1-5, with unresolved D. This CDR3 has 16 residues. CDR1 is LGHNT and CDR2 is FRNRAP in the germline V gene. Trimming left V 0 bases short and J 3 bases short, with 12 bases between. The CDR3 spells CASGLVESDFNQPQHF. The DNA for the CDR3 is TGTGCTAGTGGTTTGGTAGAATCAGACTTCAATCAGCCCCAGCATTTT.